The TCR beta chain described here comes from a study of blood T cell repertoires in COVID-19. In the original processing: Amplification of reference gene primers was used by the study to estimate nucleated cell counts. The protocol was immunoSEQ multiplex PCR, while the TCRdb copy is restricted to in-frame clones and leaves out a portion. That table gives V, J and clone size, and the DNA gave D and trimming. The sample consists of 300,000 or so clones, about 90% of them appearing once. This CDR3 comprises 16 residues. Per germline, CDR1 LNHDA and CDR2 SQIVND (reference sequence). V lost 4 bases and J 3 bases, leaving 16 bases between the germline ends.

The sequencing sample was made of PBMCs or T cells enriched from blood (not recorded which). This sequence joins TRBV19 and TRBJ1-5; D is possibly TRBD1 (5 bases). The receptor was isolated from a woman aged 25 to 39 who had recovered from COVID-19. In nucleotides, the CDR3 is TGTGCCAGTAGTAGGGATCAGGGAAGTTCCAATCAGCCCCAGCATTTT. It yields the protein CASSRDQGSSNQPQHF. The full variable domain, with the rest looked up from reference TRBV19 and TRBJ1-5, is DGGITQSPKYLFRKEGQNVTLSCEQNLNHDAMYWYRQDPGQGLRLIYYSQIVNDFQKGDIAEGYSVSREKKESFPLTVTSAQKNPTAFYLCASSRDQGSSNQPQHFGDGTRLSIL.